The clone carrying this T cell receptor beta chain was seen many times. Germline values: CDR1 LNHDA, CDR2 SQIVND (reference sequence). The V and J ends lost 6 bases and 6 bases respectively, with 15 bases between them. The CDR3 is 14 residues long. Each CDR3 protein gets one entry after TCRdb re-called the 5' RACE reads with MiXCR. This sample carries 20,000 to 25,000 distinct CDR3 sequences, less than 3.5% of them seen once, and the ten largest clones take roughly 0.9%. The data derive from a study of T cells after yellow fever vaccination. Study overall: It was with CD3, CD45RA, CCR7 and CD95 that the EM, EMRA, CM and Tscm memory subsets were sorted. Findings of the study overall: The study re-detected most primary-vaccination clones after the booster (96% CD4, roughly 90% CD8).

This chain links TRBV19 with TRBJ1-5; D may be TRBD1 (6 bases). The sample was PBMCs, either bulk or a sorted T-cell subset (CD4+, CD8+, memory, or dextramer-sorted; not recorded which), taken roughly seven weeks after the first yellow fever vaccination. This TCR was recovered from a man younger than 30 who received the YFV17D yellow fever vaccine. CDR3 DNA sequence: TGTGCCAGTAGCTACAGGGCAGAGGGTCAGCCCCAGCATTTT. This codes for CASSYRAEGQPQHF.